Below are 25 T cell receptor beta chains sequenced from a single sample in a study of cytomegalovirus exposure and HLA in healthy donors (dated by TCRdb to about 2017). The library was built by means of the immunoSEQ multiplex PCR assay. TCRdb took over this immuneACCESS table, retaining in-frame rearrangements with V and J assigned. Such tables are incomplete; in checked studies, under half of the missing clones stem from an unresolved V gene, and the remainder is unexplained. This sample is represented by around 300,000 clones; roughly 85% of them were singletons. Approximately 1% of the sample belongs to the ten largest clones. Sequencing was done on a sample of PBMCs. Every receptor here comes from a woman between 18 and 30 years old in good health and CMV-seronegative.

This rearrangement joins TRBV6-1 to TRBJ2-2; weak D call: TRBD2 (6 bases). The CDR3 is 15 residues long. Looked up from germline, CDR1 is MNHNS and CDR2 is SASEGT. The germline V and J ends were trimmed by 4 bases and 4 bases, with 13 bases remaining between them. This CDR3 reads CASSGIGGSTGELFF. For the CDR3, the DNA is TGTGCCAGCAGTGGGATCGGGGGTTCCACCGGGGAGCTGTTTTTT.

This sequence joins TRBV5-1 and TRBJ2-1, with D hard to call. The CDR3 consists of 16 residues. Trimming removed 1 base at V and 4 bases at J, with 15 bases between. Germline V gene sequence: CDR1 SGHRS, CDR2 YFSETQ. CDR3 region: CASSLSQLHEYNEQFF. CDR3 coding DNA: TGCGCCAGCAGCTTGTCTCAACTCCACGAATACAATGAGCAGTTCTTC.

With regard to this clone: Different DNA sequences within this sample yield the same CDR3. The rearrangement links TRBV19 to TRBJ2-7; 10 bases line up with TRBD1. The CDR3 spans 15 residues. Trimming at V came to 5 bases and at J to 2 bases, leaving 6 bases not matched to a gene. The germline V gene encodes CDR1 LNHDA and CDR2 SQIVND (reference sequence). Here the CDR3 reads CASSPGTGATYEQYF. CDR3 nucleotides: TGTGCCAGTAGTCCCGGGACAGGGGCAACCTACGAGCAGTACTTC.

The genes are TRBV11-3 and TRBJ2-3, with TRBD2 matching over 12 bases. The length of the CDR3 is 14 residues. The V and J ends lost 5 bases and 5 bases, in that order; junction bases with no gene match: 2. Germline V gives CDR1 SGHNT, CDR2 YENEEA. Here the CDR3 DNA reads TGTGCCAGCAGCCCGGGACTAGCGGGAGATACGCAGTATTTT. Translated: CASSPGLAGDTQYF.

There are a few counts of this clone. This chain links TRBV12-5 with TRBJ1-3; no definite D call. CDR3 length equals 11 residues. The germline V gene encodes CDR1 LGHNT and CDR2 FRNRAP. CDR3 loop: CAEGDENTIYF. CDR3 coding DNA: TGTGCCGAGGGTGATGAAAACACCATATATTTT.

V is TRBV29-1 and J is TRBJ2-7, with 9 bases lining up with TRBD1. V lost 8 bases and J lost 0; bases outside the gene matches: 11. This CDR3 contains 15 residues. Looked up from germline, CDR1 is SQVTM and CDR2 is ANQGSEA. DNA for the CDR3: TGCAGCATAAAATCCGGGACAGGGTACTCCTACGAGCAGTACTTC. Translating gives CSIKSGTGYSYEQYF.

This rearrangement joins TRBV4-1 to TRBJ1-1, with D hard to call. This CDR3 has 16 residues. Germline CDR1 MGHRA, CDR2 YSYEKL. The germline V and J ends were trimmed by 0 bases and 2 bases, with 13 bases remaining between them. CDR3 region: CASSQDPTRGNTEAFF. For the CDR3, the DNA is TGCGCCAGCAGCCAAGATCCGACGAGAGGCAACACTGAAGCTTTCTTT.

The chain uses TRBV2 and TRBJ2-7, with 7 bases fitting TRBD1. Germline assignment: CDR1 SNHLY and CDR2 FYNNEI. Trimming at V came to 7 bases and at J to 11 bases, leaving 14 bases not matched to a gene. CDR3 length: 13 residues. The CDR3 protein is CASTPRDRSREYF. The CDR3 bases are TGTGCCAGCACCCCCAGGGACAGATCGAGGGAGTACTTC.

This clone was observed a few times. V gene TRBV29-1 combines with J gene TRBJ1-1; 7 bases agree with TRBD1. With V trimmed by 4 bases and J by 2 bases, 16 bases remained unmatched. This CDR3 comprises 17 residues. Germline CDR1 is SQVTM and CDR2 is ANQGSEA. The CDR3 spells CSVGGLPGQNFNTEAFF. The CDR3 coding sequence is TGCAGCGTTGGGGGACTCCCGGGACAGAATTTTAACACTGAAGCTTTCTTT.

The DNA of the CDR3 is TGCGCCAGCGCTCAAGGGACAGATTCGTACAATGAGCAGTTCTTC. This gives the protein CASAQGTDSYNEQFF. This sequence joins TRBV5-1 and TRBJ2-1; 7 bases align to TRBD1. Germline assignment: CDR1 SGHRS and CDR2 YFSETQ. With 7 bases clipped from V and 4 bases from J, the junction kept 11 bases outside the gene matches. The CDR3 runs 15 residues.

The V gene is TRBV7-9, the J gene TRBJ2-5; TRBD1 matches 9 bases. The V and J ends lost 8 bases and 6 bases, in that order; junction bases with no gene match: 1. Per germline, CDR1 SEHNR and CDR2 FQNEAQ (reference sequence). The CDR3 runs 11 residues. CDR3 coding DNA: TGTGCCAGCGGGACAGGGAAGACCCAGTACTTC. Translation: CASGTGKTQYF.

The chain combines TRBV5-4 with TRBJ1-6; the match to TRBD1 covers 9 bases. The germline gives CDR1 SGHNT, CDR2 YYREEE (reference sequence). The trim removed 4 bases at V and 9 bases at J, leaving 11 bases unmatched. The CDR3 runs to 16 residues. The CDR3 coding sequence is TGTGCCAGCAGCCGAACCCGGGACAGGGTTTCTTCACCCCTCCACTTT. It codes for CASSRTRDRVSSPLHF.

This clone was seen a few times. The genes are TRBV2 and TRBJ1-5; TRBD1 might be the D (5 bases). Per the germline V gene, CDR1 is SNHLY and CDR2 is FYNNEI. V lost 2 bases, J lost 5 bases, and 10 bases lay in between. This CDR3 is 14 amino acids long. The CDR3 region has the DNA TGTGCCAGCAGTGAACAGGGACTCGATCAGCCCCAGCATTTT. Its translation: CASSEQGLDQPQHF.

The gene calls are TRBV11-2 and TRBJ2-7, with D possibly being TRBD2 (7 bases). This CDR3 has 17 amino acids. Between the trimmed V and J ends, which lost 3 bases and 3 bases, there was a span of 21 bases. CDR1 is SGHAT, CDR2 FQNNGV, per germline. In nucleotides, the CDR3 is TGTGCCAGCAGCTTTATCGGGCGGGGGCTTGAGGACTACGAGCAGTACTTC. It is translated as CASSFIGRGLEDYEQYF. The whole variable domain, filled in from reference TRBV11-2 and TRBJ2-7, reads EAGVAQSPRYKIIEKRQSVAFWCNPISGHATLYWYQQILGQGPKLLIQFQNNGVVDDSQLPKDRFSAERLKGVDSTLKIQPAKLEDSAVYLCASSFIGRGLEDYEQYFGPGTRLTVT.

This chain connects TRBV5-6 to TRBJ1-1; no definite D call. Germline-derived CDR1 and CDR2 are SGHDT and YYEEEE. CDR3 length equals 12 residues. V shed 0 bases and J shed 4 bases, with 4 bases lying between them. The CDR3 sequence is CASSLGATEAFF. The CDR3 bases are TGTGCCAGCAGCTTGGGGGCCACTGAAGCTTTCTTT.

The chain links TRBV6-6 to TRBJ2-2; 8 bases map to TRBD1. Germline V lookup: CDR1 MNHNY, CDR2 SVGAGI (reference sequence). This CDR3 contains 14 residues. V lost 4 bases, J lost 3 bases, and 1 base stayed unmatched. This chain's CDR3 is CASSSTGDTGELFF. CDR3 in DNA: TGTGCCAGCAGTTCGACAGGGGACACCGGGGAGCTGTTTTTT.

The chain carries TRBV28 and TRBJ2-3; D might be TRBD2 (7 bases). Trimming stripped 6 bases from V and 5 bases from J, with 15 bases between. Germline lookup yields CDR1 MDHEN and CDR2 SYDVKM. The CDR3 runs 14 residues. The CDR3 nucleotides are TGTGCCAGCAGCTGGGGGGGGCATGGAGATACGCAGTATTTT. Encoded protein: CASSWGGHGDTQYF.

The chain couples TRBV5-1 to TRBJ2-1; 14 positions agree with TRBD2. Germline CDR1 reads SGHRS; CDR2 reads YFSETQ. The CDR3 totals 15 residues. J gave up 8 bases and V 4 bases, and 5 bases lay outside the gene matches. The CDR3 loop reads CASSMGLAGVDEQFF. The CDR3 DNA is TGCGCCAGCAGCATGGGACTAGCGGGGGTTGATGAGCAGTTCTTC. The full variable domain, with the rest looked up from reference TRBV5-1 and TRBJ2-1, is KAGVTQTPRYLIKTRGQQVTLSCSPISGHRSVSWYQQTPGQGLQFLFEYFSETQRNKGNFPGRFSGRQFSNSRSEMNVSTLELGDSALYLCASSMGLAGVDEQFFGPGTRLTVL.

J is TRBJ1-1 and V is TRBV18; D uncertain. The V gene lost 6 bases and the J gene lost 3 bases, with 14 bases spanning the gap. This CDR3 has 14 residues. Germline V gene sequence: CDR1 KGHSH, CDR2 LQKENI. The CDR3 DNA follows: TGTGCCAGCTCCTCGATCCCCCCAGACACTGAAGCTTTCTTT. Protein sequence: CASSSIPPDTEAFF. The entire variable domain, with the rest obtained from reference TRBV18 and TRBJ1-1, is as follows: NAGVMQNPRHLVRRRGQEARLRCSPMKGHSHVYWYRQLPEEGLKFMVYLQKENIIDESGMPKERFSAEFPKEGPSILRIQQVVRGDSAAYFCASSSIPPDTEAFFGQGTRLTVV.

The V gene is TRBV7-9, the J gene TRBJ1-2; unclear D gene. V lost 3 bases, J lost 6 bases, and 17 bases lay in between. Germline loops: CDR1 SEHNR, CDR2 FQNEAQ (reference sequence). The CDR3 sequence is 15 residues long. The CDR3 is CASSFTGSEGNGYTF. As DNA, the CDR3 is TGTGCCAGCAGCTTTACGGGGTCGGAAGGGAATGGCTACACCTTC.

A remark on this clone: A junction boundary mismatches the germline segment, possibly from a read error. The chain employs TRBV29-1 and TRBJ1-4, with D possibly TRBD1 on 6 matching bases. Germline CDR1 and CDR2: SQVTM and ANQGSEA. This CDR3 contains 11 residues. The CDR3 here is CGGRANEKLFF. CDR3 DNA: TGTGGGGGCAGGGCTAATGAAAAACTGTTTTTT.

The rearrangement uses TRBV6-5 and TRBJ2-7; D possibly corresponds to TRBD1 (6 bases). V lost 6 bases to trimming and J lost 4 bases, with 16 bases between them. CDR1 and CDR2 from the germline V gene are MNHEY and SVGAGI. The CDR3 extends over 14 amino acids. CDR3 nucleotides: TGTGCCAGCAGACCACTGGACAGTCGGTACGAGCAGTACTTC. Protein product: CASRPLDSRYEQYF.

The chain recombines TRBV28 with TRBJ1-5; 7 nucleotides line up with TRBD1. Germline V CDR1 and CDR2: MDHEN, SYDVKM. V shed 8 bases and J 6 bases; nucleotides not matched to a gene: 13. The CDR3 totals 15 residues. The CDR3 DNA reads TGTGCCAGCGCTAGAGGAGGGGGCAGGGGTCAGCCCCAGCATTTT. It translates to CASARGGGRGQPQHF.

This clone turned up a few times. The chain couples TRBV7-6 to TRBJ1-3; D not resolved. The CDR3 is 14 amino acids. V was clipped by 5 bases and J by 7 bases, with 15 bases between them. Germline V gene sequence: CDR1 SGHVS, CDR2 FNYEAQ. The CDR3 here is CASSPGGGPNTIYF. The CDR3 nucleotides are TGTGCCAGCAGCCCCGGTGGCGGCCCGAACACCATATATTTT.

V gene TRBV19 combines with J gene TRBJ2-7, with 8 bases matching TRBD2. This CDR3 comprises 14 residues. V was pared by 6 bases and J by 7 bases, with 11 bases of the junction left unmatched. Germline V lookup: CDR1 LNHDA, CDR2 SQIVND (reference sequence). This chain's CDR3 is CASRPAGVSGEQYF. The CDR3 nucleotides are TGTGCCAGTAGGCCAGCGGGAGTGTCGGGGGAGCAGTACTTC.